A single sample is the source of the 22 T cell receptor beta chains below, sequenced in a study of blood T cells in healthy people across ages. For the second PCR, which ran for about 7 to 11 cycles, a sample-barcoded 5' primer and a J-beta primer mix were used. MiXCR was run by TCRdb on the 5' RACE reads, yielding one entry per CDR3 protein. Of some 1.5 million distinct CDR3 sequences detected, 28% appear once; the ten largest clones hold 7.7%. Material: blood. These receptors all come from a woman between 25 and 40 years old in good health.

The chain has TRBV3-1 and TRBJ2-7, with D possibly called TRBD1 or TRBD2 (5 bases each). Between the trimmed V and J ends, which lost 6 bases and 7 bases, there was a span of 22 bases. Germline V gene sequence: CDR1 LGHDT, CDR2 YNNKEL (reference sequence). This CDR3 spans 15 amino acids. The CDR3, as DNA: TGTGCCAGCAGTCCAGGGCCGGGATCTTCCCTGGAGCAGTACTTC. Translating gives CASSPGPGSSLEQYF.

As DNA, the CDR3 is TGTGCCAGCAGTGTCCCCCGGGATAACTATGGCTACACCTTC. Protein product: CASSVPRDNYGYTF. This rearrangement joins TRBV2 to TRBJ1-2; no clear D. V was trimmed by 4 bases and J by 1 base, leaving 10 bases between them. Germline V gene lookup returns CDR1 SNHLY and CDR2 FYNNEI. The CDR3 has 14 amino acids.

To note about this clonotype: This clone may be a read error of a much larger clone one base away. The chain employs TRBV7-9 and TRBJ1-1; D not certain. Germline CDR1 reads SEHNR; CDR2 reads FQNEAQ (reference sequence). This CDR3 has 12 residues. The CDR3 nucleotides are TGTGCCAGCAGCTTGAGGAACACTGAAACTTTCTTT. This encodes CASSLRNTETFF.

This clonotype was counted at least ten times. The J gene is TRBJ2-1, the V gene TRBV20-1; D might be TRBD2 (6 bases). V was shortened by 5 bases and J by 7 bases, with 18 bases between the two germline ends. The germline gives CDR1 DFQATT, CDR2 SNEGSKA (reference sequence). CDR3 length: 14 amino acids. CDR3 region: CSAQPTGDFNEQFF. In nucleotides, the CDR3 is TGCAGTGCTCAGCCAACGGGAGATTTTAATGAGCAGTTCTTC.

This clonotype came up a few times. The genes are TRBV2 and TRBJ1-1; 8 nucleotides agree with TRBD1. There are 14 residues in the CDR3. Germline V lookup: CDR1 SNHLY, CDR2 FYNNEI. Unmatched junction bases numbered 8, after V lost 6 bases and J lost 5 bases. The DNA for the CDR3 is TGTGCCAGCAGCGCCCAGGGGGCACGAACTGAAGCTTTCTTT. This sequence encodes CASSAQGARTEAFF.

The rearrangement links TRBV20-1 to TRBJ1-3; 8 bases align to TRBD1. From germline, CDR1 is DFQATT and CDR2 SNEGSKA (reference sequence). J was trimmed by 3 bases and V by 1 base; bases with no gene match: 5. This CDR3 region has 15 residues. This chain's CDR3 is CSARVSGGFGNTIYF. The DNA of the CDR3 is TGCAGTGCTAGAGTATCAGGGGGCTTTGGAAACACCATATATTTT.

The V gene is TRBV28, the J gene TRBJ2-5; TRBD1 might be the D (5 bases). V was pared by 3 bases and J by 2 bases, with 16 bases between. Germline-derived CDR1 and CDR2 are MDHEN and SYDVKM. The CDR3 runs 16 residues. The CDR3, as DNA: TGTGCCAGCAGTTTGGTCCAGGGTCGAGTACAAGAGACCCAGTACTTC. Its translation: CASSLVQGRVQETQYF.

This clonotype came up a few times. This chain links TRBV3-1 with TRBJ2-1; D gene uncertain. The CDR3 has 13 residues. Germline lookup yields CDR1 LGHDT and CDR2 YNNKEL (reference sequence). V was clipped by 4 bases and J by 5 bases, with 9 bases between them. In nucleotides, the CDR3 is TGTGCCAGCAGCCTCCAGGACCACAATGAGCAGTTCTTC. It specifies CASSLQDHNEQFF.

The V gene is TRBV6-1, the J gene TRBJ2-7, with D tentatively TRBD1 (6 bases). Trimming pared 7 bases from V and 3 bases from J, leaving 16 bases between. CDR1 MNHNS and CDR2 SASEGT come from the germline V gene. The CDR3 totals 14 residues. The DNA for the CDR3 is TGTGCCAGCACCAAAAGGAACAGGGACTACGAGCAGTACTTC. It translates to CASTKRNRDYEQYF.

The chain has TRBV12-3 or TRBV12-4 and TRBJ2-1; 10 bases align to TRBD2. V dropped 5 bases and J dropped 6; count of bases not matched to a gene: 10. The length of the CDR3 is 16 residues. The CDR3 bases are TGTGCCAGCAGTACCCGAAGAGCGGGGGGGCCCAATGAGCAGTTCTTC. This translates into CASSTRRAGGPNEQFF.

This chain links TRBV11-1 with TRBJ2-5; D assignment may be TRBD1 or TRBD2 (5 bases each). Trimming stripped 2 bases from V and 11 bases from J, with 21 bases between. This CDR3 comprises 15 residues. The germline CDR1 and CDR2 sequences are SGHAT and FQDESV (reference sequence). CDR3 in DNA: TGTGCCAGCAGCTTACAGGGAGTGGGCAACAATGAGCAGTACTTC. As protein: CASSLQGVGNNEQYF.

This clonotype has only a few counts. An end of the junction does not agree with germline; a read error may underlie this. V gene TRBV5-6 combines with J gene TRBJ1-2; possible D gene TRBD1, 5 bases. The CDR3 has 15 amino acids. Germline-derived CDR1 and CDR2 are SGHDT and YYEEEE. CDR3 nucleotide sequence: TGTGCCGGCAGCTTGGAGGGGACTGCTAACTATGGCTACACCTTC. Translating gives CAGSLEGTANYGYTF.

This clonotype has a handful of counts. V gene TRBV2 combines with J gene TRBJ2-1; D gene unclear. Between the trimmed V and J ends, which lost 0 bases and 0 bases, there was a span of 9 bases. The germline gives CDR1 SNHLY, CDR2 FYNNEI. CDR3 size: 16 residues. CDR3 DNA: TGTGCCAGCAGTGAAGCTACGGTTAGCTCCTACAATGAGCAGTTCTTC. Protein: CASSEATVSSYNEQFF.

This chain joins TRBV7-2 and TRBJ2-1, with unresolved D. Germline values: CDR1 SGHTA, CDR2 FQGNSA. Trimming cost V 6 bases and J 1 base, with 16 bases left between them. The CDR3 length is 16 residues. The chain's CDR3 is CASSLDPTGSYNEQFF. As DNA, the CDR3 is TGTGCCAGCAGTCTAGATCCTACCGGGTCCTACAATGAGCAGTTCTTC.

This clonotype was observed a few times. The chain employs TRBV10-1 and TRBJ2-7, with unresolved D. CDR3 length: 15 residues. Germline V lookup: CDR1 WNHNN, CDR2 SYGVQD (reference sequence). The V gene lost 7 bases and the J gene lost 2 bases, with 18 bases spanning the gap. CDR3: CASTFLDGHTYEQYF. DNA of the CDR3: TGCGCCAGCACCTTTCTGGACGGGCATACCTACGAGCAGTACTTC.

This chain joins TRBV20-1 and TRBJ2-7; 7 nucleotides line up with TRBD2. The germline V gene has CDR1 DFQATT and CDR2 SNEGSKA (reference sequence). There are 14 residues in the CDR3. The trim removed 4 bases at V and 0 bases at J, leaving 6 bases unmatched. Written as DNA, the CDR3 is TGCAGTGCTACCCGCCTAGCGGTCTCCTACGAGCAGTACTTC. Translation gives CSATRLAVSYEQYF.

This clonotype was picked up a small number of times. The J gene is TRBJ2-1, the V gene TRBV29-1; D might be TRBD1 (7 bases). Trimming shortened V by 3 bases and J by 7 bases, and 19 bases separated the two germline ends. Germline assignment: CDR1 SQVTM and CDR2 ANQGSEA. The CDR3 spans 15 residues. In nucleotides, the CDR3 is TGCAGCGTTGAGGGGGGTAGGGGGCGCGTAAATGAGCAGTTCTTC. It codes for CSVEGGRGRVNEQFF.

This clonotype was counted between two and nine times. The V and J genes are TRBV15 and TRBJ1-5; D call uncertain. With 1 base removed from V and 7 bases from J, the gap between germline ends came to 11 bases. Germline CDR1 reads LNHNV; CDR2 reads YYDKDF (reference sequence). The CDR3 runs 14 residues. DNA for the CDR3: TGTGCCACCAGCAGAGGATCGGCCAACCAGCCCCAGCATTTT. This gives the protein CATSRGSANQPQHF. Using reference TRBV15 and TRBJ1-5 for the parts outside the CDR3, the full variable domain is DAMVIQNPRYQVTQFGKPVTLSCSQTLNHNVMYWYQQKSSQAPKLLFHYYDKDFNNEADTPDNFQSRRPNTSFCFLDIRSPGLGDTAMYLCATSRGSANQPQHFGDGTRLSIL.

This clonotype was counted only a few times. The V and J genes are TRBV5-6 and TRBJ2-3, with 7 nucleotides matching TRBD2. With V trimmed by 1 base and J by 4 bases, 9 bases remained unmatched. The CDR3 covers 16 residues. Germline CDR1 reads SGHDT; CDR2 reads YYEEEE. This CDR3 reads CASSLPEGGVADTQYF. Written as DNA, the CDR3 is TGTGCCAGCAGCTTGCCAGAGGGAGGGGTGGCAGATACGCAGTATTTT.

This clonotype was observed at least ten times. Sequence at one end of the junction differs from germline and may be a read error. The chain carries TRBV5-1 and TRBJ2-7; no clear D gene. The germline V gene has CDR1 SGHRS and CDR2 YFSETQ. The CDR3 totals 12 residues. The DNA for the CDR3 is TGTGCCAGCAGCTCTGGACCGGGCGAGCAGTACTTC. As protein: CASSSGPGEQYF.

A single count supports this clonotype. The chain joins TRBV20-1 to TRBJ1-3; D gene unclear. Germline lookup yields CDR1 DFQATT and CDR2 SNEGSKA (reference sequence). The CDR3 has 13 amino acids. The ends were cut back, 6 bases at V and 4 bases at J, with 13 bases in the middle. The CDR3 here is CSAVGGQGNTIYF. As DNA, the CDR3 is TGCAGTGCGGTCGGTGGGCAGGGAAACACCATATATTTT.

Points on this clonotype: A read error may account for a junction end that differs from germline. CDR3 residues: CASTMIFAGGDMQYF. As DNA, the CDR3 is TGTGCCAGCACCATGATATTCGCGGGGGGAGATATGCAGTATTTT. The chain uses TRBV7-2 and TRBJ2-3, with 8 positions matching TRBD2. The CDR3 contains 15 residues. Germline CDR1 reads SGHTA; CDR2 reads FQGNSA.